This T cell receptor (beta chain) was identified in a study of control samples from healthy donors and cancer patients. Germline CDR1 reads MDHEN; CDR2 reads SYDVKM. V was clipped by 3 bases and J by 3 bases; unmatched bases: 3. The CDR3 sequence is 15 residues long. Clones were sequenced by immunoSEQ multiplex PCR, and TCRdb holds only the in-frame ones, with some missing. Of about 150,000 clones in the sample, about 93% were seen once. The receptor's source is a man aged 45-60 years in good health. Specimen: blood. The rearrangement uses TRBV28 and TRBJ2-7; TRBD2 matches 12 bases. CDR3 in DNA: TGTGCCAGCAGTTTTAGGACTAGCGGGATCTACGAGCAGTACTTC. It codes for CASSFRTSGIYEQYF.